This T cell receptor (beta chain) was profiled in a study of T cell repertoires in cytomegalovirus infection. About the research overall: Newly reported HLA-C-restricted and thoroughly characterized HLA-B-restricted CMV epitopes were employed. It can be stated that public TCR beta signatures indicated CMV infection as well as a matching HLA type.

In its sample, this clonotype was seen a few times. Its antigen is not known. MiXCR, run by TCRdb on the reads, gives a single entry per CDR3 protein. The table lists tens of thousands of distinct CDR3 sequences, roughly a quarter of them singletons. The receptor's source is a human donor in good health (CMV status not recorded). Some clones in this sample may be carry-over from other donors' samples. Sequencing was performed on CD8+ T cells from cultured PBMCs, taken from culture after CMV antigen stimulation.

The DNA for the CDR3 is TGTGCCAGCACCTCAAGAGGAGCGGGAGACGGGAGCAATGAGCAGTTCTTC. Protein: CASTSRGAGDGSNEQFF. The chain couples TRBV6-1 to TRBJ2-1, with TRBD2 matching 8 bases. The V segment lost 7 bases and the J segment 6 bases; nucleotides outside the gene matches: 17. Germline V CDR1 and CDR2: MNHNS, SASEGT. This CDR3 has 17 residues.